The rows below give T cell receptor beta chains drawn from one sample of a study of control samples from healthy donors and cancer patients. The assay was immunoSEQ multiplex PCR, and TCRdb's table has in-frame clones only and misses some. The sample has over 200,000 clones, almost 85% seen once. Sequencing used PBMCs. The receptors originated from a woman in her sixties with lung cancer. Each CDR3 is given with its conserved first and last residue. The D gene is left open where the match is weak. Clone size appears in some rows only: once, few, many, or a class for an expanded clone.

abundance | d_gene | j_gene | v_gene | CDR3aa | CDR3nt
NA | NA | TRBJ1-2 | TRBV5-1 | CASSLGGTYGYTF | TGCGCCAGCAGCTTGGGGGGGACCTATGGCTACACCTTC
NA | NA | TRBJ1-4 | TRBV9 | CASSRTGDATNEKLFF | TGTGCCAGCAGCCGCACAGGAGATGCAACTAATGAAAAACTGTTTTTT
NA | NA | TRBJ1-3 | TRBV18 | CASSPLKGHSGNTIYF | TGTGCCAGCTCACCACTTAAGGGGCACTCTGGAAACACCATATATTTT
NA | TRBD1 | TRBJ1-1 | TRBV6-6 | CASSQGQGMRSEAFF | TGTGCCAGCAGTCAGGGACAGGGTATGAGGTCTGAAGCTTTCTTT
NA | TRBD1 | TRBJ2-1 | TRBV4-1 | CASSRGQGAWNEQFF | TGCGCCAGCAGCCGGGGACAGGGGGCTTGGAATGAGCAGTTCTTC
NA | NA | TRBJ1-6 | TRBV6-4 | CASSPLTGIVCSPLHF | TGTGCCAGCAGTCCCCTGACAGGCATCGTTTGTTCACCCCTCCACTTT
NA | TRBD1 | TRBJ2-7 | TRBV28 | CASSTHQGDEQYF | TGTGCCAGCAGTACGCACCAGGGGGACGAGCAGTACTTC
few | TRBD1 | TRBJ1-1 | TRBV28 | CASSSPGTGTTEAFF | TGTGCCAGCAGTTCCCCCGGGACAGGGACCACTGAAGCTTTCTTT
NA | NA | TRBJ2-7 | TRBV5-5 | CASRVSLAYEQYF | TGTGCCAGCAGGGTCTCCCTTGCCTACGAGCAGTACTTC
NA | TRBD1 | TRBJ2-1 | TRBV19 | CASSIIQGATTYNEQFF | TGTGCCAGTAGTATTATTCAGGGGGCGACGACCTACAATGAGCAGTTCTTC
NA | TRBD1 | TRBJ2-5 | TRBV28 | CASSWGRGQGETQYF | TGTGCCAGCAGTTGGGGCAGGGGGCAAGGAGAGACCCAGTACTTC
NA | NA | TRBJ2-5 | TRBV5-1 | CASNRVGGVETQYF | TGCGCCAGCAACAGGGTTGGGGGCGTGGAGACCCAGTACTTC
NA | NA | TRBJ1-5 | TRBV6-1 | CASTGESPNQPQHF | TGTGCCAGCACAGGGGAGAGCCCCAATCAGCCCCAGCATTTT
NA | TRBD1 | TRBJ1-5 | TRBV20-1 | CSASGDSDQPQHF | TGCAGTGCTAGTGGGGACAGCGATCAGCCCCAGCATTTT
few | TRBD1 | TRBJ1-5 | TRBV7-2 | CASSPDRGSQPQHF | TGTGCCAGCAGCCCCGACAGGGGAAGTCAGCCCCAGCATTTT
NA | TRBD2 | TRBJ2-1 | TRBV7-3 | CASRLTSSFGNEQFF | TGTGCCAGCAGACTGACTAGCTCCTTTGGGAATGAGCAGTTCTTC
NA | NA | TRBJ2-7 | TRBV5-1 | CASSPGNLPGEQYF | TGCGCCAGCAGTCCCGGGAACCTACCGGGGGAGCAGTACTTC
NA | NA | TRBJ2-3 | TRBV28 | CASYGSPGGGGADTQYF | TGTGCCAGCTACGGAAGCCCAGGGGGCGGGGGGGCAGATACGCAGTATTTT
NA | NA | TRBJ2-5 | TRBV6-5 | CASSLQGVLETQYF | TGTGCCAGCAGTTTGCAGGGAGTCTTAGAGACCCAGTACTTC
NA | TRBD1 | TRBJ2-7 | TRBV19 | CASSIGQGYEQYF | TGTGCCAGTAGTATTGGACAGGGCTACGAGCAGTACTTC
NA | NA | TRBJ1-1 | TRBV11-3 | CASSLDGYTEAFF | TGTGCCAGCAGCTTAGACGGATACACTGAAGCTTTCTTT
once | TRBD1 | TRBJ1-1 | TRBV5-1 | CASSITGGGTEAFF | TGCGCCAGCAGCATTACAGGGGGTGGGACTGAAGCTTTCTTT
NA | NA | TRBJ2-2 | TRBV4-1 | CASSRPGHGGELFF | TGCGCCAGCAGCCGTCCGGGACATGGCGGGGAGCTGTTTTTT
few | TRBD1 | TRBJ1-5 | TRBV4-2 | CASSTPGGGGRNQPQHF | TGTGCCAGCAGCACCCCAGGGGGCGGGGGGAGAAATCAGCCCCAGCATTTT
NA | NA | TRBJ1-5 | TRBV5-1 | CASSLGGTDYSNQPQHF | TGCGCCAGCAGCTTGGGAGGGACGGATTATAGCAATCAGCCCCAGCATTTT
NA | NA | TRBJ1-6 | TRBV10-2 | CASSEDNRGSPLHF | TGCGCCAGCAGTGAGGACAACCGGGGATCACCCCTCCACTTT
NA | TRBD2 | TRBJ2-7 | TRBV7-2 | CASSLWSSGVYEQYF | TGTGCCAGCAGCTTATGGTCTAGCGGGGTCTACGAGCAGTACTTC
NA | TRBD1 | TRBJ1-2 | TRBV5-6 | CASSWGQGARYTF | TGTGCCAGCAGCTGGGGACAGGGGGCTCGTTACACCTTC
NA | TRBD1 | TRBJ1-2 | TRBV4-1 | CASSQNPGQDYGYTF | TGCGCCAGCAGCCAAAATCCGGGACAGGACTATGGCTACACCTTC
NA | NA | TRBJ1-3 | TRBV15 | CATSRVRESGNTIYF | TGTGCCACCAGCAGAGTTAGGGAGTCAGGAAACACCATATATTTT
few | NA | TRBJ2-5 | TRBV11-2 | CASSLGSGVETQYF | TGTGCCAGCAGCTTAGGTTCGGGGGTAGAGACCCAGTACTTC
NA | TRBD1 | TRBJ1-5 | TRBV2 | CASSGGTGRTPQHF | TGTGCCAGCAGTGGAGGGACAGGCCGAACGCCCCAGCATTTT
NA | TRBD2 | TRBJ2-3 | TRBV5-1 | CASSPGTSGASTDTQYF | TGCGCCAGCAGCCCCGGGACTAGCGGGGCTAGCACAGATACGCAGTATTTT
NA | TRBD2 | TRBJ2-7 | TRBV5-1 | CASSFRLAGGEQYF | TGCGCCAGCAGCTTTCGGCTAGCGGGAGGCGAGCAGTACTTC
NA | NA | TRBJ2-6 | TRBV18 | CASSPGQLSGANVLTF | TGTGCCAGCTCACCAGGACAGCTCTCTGGGGCCAACGTCCTGACTTTC
NA | NA | TRBJ1-5 | TRBV6-1 | CASSENSDSRAPQHF | TGTGCCAGCAGTGAAAATAGCGACAGTCGGGCGCCCCAGCATTTT
NA | NA | TRBJ1-4 | TRBV23-1 | CASSHRDGRNEKLFF | TGCGCCAGCAGTCATCGGGACGGACGTAATGAAAAACTGTTTTTT
NA | TRBD2 | TRBJ2-1 | TRBV7-9 | CASSRRLAGGDEQFF | TGTGCCAGCAGTCGTAGACTAGCGGGAGGGGATGAGCAGTTCTTC
NA | NA | TRBJ1-5 | TRBV28 | CASSFSGSGIQPQHF | TGTGCCAGCAGTTTTTCTGGGTCAGGAATTCAGCCCCAGCATTTT
NA | TRBD2 | TRBJ2-5 | TRBV5-1 | CASSLGTSLQETQYF | TGCGCCAGCAGCTTAGGGACTAGCCTTCAAGAGACCCAGTACTTC
NA | NA | TRBJ1-2 | TRBV19 | CASSRGRTASNYGYTF | TGTGCCAGTAGTCGAGGTCGGACAGCATCTAACTATGGCTACACCTTC
NA | NA | TRBJ1-5 | TRBV7-8 | CASSVEGWQPQHF | TGTGCCAGCAGCGTTGAGGGGTGGCAGCCCCAGCATTTT
NA | TRBD1 | TRBJ1-3 | TRBV5-1 | CASSTGTDRKGNTIYF | TGCGCCAGCAGCACCGGGACAGACAGAAAGGGAAACACCATATATTTT
NA | NA | TRBJ1-2 | TRBV2 | CASSRLAPHYGYTF | TGTGCCAGCAGTCGTCTCGCCCCTCACTATGGCTACACCTTC
NA | NA | TRBJ1-5 | TRBV5-1 | CASSPTAGSNQPQHF | TGCGCCAGCAGCCCAACCGCAGGGAGCAATCAGCCCCAGCATTTT
NA | NA | TRBJ1-5 | TRBV3-1/TRBV3-2 | CASSTGRGRRPQHF | TGTGCCAGCAGCACAGGACGAGGCCGACGGCCCCAGCATTTT
NA | NA | TRBJ2-1 | TRBV2 | CASSEVGGLSGEQFF | TGTGCCAGCAGTGAAGTGGGCGGTCTTAGCGGTGAGCAGTTCTTC
few | NA | TRBJ1-2 | TRBV6-1 | CASSVQGGAANYGYTF | TGTGCCAGCAGTGTCCAAGGCGGGGCGGCAAACTATGGCTACACCTTC